This T cell receptor beta chain was documented in a study of T cells after yellow fever vaccination. Study outcomes and limitations: The secondary response was weaker, and its peak arrived faster, on day 5 versus 15. It was a small share of clonotypes that appeared in both CD4 and CD8 compartments.

With respect to this clonotype: Its target is not known.

A single record per CDR3 protein comes from TCRdb applying MiXCR to the 5' RACE reads. The table has around 530,000 distinct CDR3 sequences, about a sixth seen once. This clonotype originated in a man aged 18-30 years who received the YFV17D yellow fever vaccine. Sequences were derived from PBMCs, sampled less than 6 days after the first yellow fever vaccination.

DNA for the CDR3: TGCAGTGCTAGGGACACCGAAGAGACCCAGTACTTC. It translates to CSARDTEETQYF. The rearrangement links TRBV20-1 to TRBJ2-5; TRBD1 is a possible D gene (5 bases). Trimming removed 3 bases at V and 3 bases at J, with 8 bases between. Germline V gives CDR1 DFQATT, CDR2 SNEGSKA (reference sequence). The CDR3 loop spans 12 amino acids.